This is a list of T cell receptor beta chains from one sample in a study of blood T cell repertoires in COVID-19. Assay used: immunoSEQ multiplex PCR; TCRdb lists only in-frame clones, some missing. The sample lists about 310,000 clones, approximately 89% occurring once. Source material: PBMCs or T cells enriched from blood (not recorded which). These receptors came from a woman aged 40 to 55 who had recovered from COVID-19. Both conserved end residues are part of each CDR3. The size entry is marked missing in some rows and otherwise reads once, few, many or a size class.

TRBJ2-6	14	TRBV5-1	.	CASGLGSGANVLTF
TRBJ2-1	15	TRBV19	.	CASSFSGPSYNEQFF
TRBJ1-1	12	TRBV10-1	.	CASDRGDTEAFF
TRBJ1-4	14	TRBV2	.	CASREGQGNEKLFF
TRBJ2-7	14	TRBV19	.	CASSQGAIVYEQYF
TRBJ2-7	13	TRBV7-9	.	CASSLGTSGNYYF
TRBJ2-1	15	TRBV11-2	.	CASSSRLAGVNEQFF
TRBJ2-3	16	TRBV5-1	once	CASSQGGTGGTDTQYF
TRBJ1-5	14	TRBV7-9	.	CASSSHRENQPQHF
TRBJ2-3	14	TRBV2	.	CARSGATSTDTQYF
TRBJ2-3	16	TRBV11-2	.	CASSLGRRDFTDTQYF
TRBJ2-5	15	TRBV10-2	.	CASRPWTGQKETQYF
TRBJ1-2	14	TRBV18	.	CASSPARQEHGYTF
TRBJ2-7	15	TRBV7-2	.	CASSLGPSGTYEQYF
TRBJ2-1	15	TRBV19	.	CASSIPAGGEGEQFF
TRBJ1-1	14	TRBV11-2	once	CASSLQTANTEAFF
TRBJ2-1	16	TRBV11-2	.	CASSFGGLSSYNEQFF
TRBJ2-3	13	TRBV19	.	CASSIQGADTQYF
TRBJ2-3	20	TRBV19	.	CASSLRTSGRVAPTTDTQYF
TRBJ2-7	17	TRBV7-3	.	CASSLTSLAGEGYEQYF
TRBJ2-7	13	TRBV10-3	.	CAIRRLAGDEQYF
TRBJ2-1	17	TRBV4-3	.	CASSQDRGLAGVNEQFF
TRBJ1-3	14	TRBV25-1	.	CASSVPSSGNTIYF
TRBJ2-3	16	TRBV12-5	.	CASGLGDRGTGDTQYF
TRBJ2-2	15	TRBV6-5	few	CASSQDRVNTGELFF
TRBJ2-1	16	TRBV7-3	.	CASSSTPGGLANEQFF
TRBJ1-1	12	TRBV11-3	.	CASSLTVTEAFF
TRBJ1-2	14	TRBV27	many	CASRRTGDRDGYTF
TRBJ2-1	15	TRBV5-1	.	CASSRPGQGYNEQFF
TRBJ2-3	15	TRBV10-3	few	CAISESTGTRGTQYF
TRBJ2-1	14	TRBV10-3	.	CAIRTSGGAGEQFF
TRBJ1-1	11	TRBV25-1	.	CASSAGAEAFF
TRBJ2-5	14	TRBV11-3	.	CASSYRGRKETQYF
TRBJ1-1	13	TRBV7-3	.	CASSQLTGGEAFF
TRBJ2-1	15	TRBV19	.	CASRLAGSSYNEQFF
TRBJ1-2	14	TRBV9	.	CASSEGAGYYGYTF
TRBJ2-3	14	TRBV11-3	once	CASSLFRVTDTQYF
TRBJ1-1	14	TRBV7-9	.	CASSSQGASSEAFF
TRBJ2-7	15	TRBV6-5	.	CASSYSGTGVLEQYF
TRBJ2-7	14	TRBV9	.	CASSVGGSSHEQYF
TRBJ1-2	14	TRBV7-2	.	CASSQTTDARGYTF
TRBJ1-2	12	TRBV3-1/TRBV3-2	.	CASSQVPDGYTF
TRBJ2-5	15	TRBV20-1	.	CSASASGGVQETQYF
TRBJ2-1	15	TRBV7-6	.	CASSSGLAGNNEQFF
TRBJ2-1	11	TRBV29-1	.	CSVEGGNEQFF